The 14 T cell receptor beta chains presented below share a single source sample, sequenced in a study of beta chain features in type 1 diabetes. Since all of the isolated RNA was reverse transcribed, expressed TCRB transcripts were what got sequenced. Clones were sequenced by immunoSEQ multiplex PCR, and TCRdb holds only the in-frame ones, with some missing. The table has 850,000 to 900,000 clones, roughly a sixth seen once. Sequencing was carried out using naive CD4+ T cells from blood. These receptors all come from a young woman in good health.

A few counts support this clone. The chain recombines TRBV7-6 with TRBJ2-3; D is undetermined. Trimming pared 5 bases from V and 6 bases from J, leaving 12 bases between. Germline CDR1 SGHVS, CDR2 FNYEAQ. The CDR3 loop spans 13 amino acids. The CDR3, as DNA: TGTGCCAGCAGCGCCGTGGGTTTTGATACGCAGTATTTT. This sequence encodes CASSAVGFDTQYF.

This chain connects TRBV11-2 to TRBJ2-7; 7 positions match TRBD2. Trimming removed 3 bases from V and 1 base from J; junction bases left unmatched: 6. In germline, CDR1 is SGHAT, CDR2 FQNNGV. CDR3 length: 15 amino acids. The CDR3 DNA follows: TGTGCCAGCAGCTTCGGACTAGTAGTTTCCTACGAGCAGTACTTC. This translates into CASSFGLVVSYEQYF.

Concerning this clone: Mismatch with germline at one junction end may stem from a read error. The gene calls are TRBV11-2 and TRBJ2-7; D gene ambiguous. CDR1 and CDR2 from the germline V gene are SGHAT and FQNNGV. CDR3 length: 13 amino acids. The CDR3 DNA is TGTGCCAGCAGCTTAGATCGGTCGAGCCTGGCCCTCTTC. This encodes CASSLDRSSLALF.

A remark on this clone: The sample carries other DNA sequences with the same CDR3. This sequence joins TRBV20-1 and TRBJ2-5, with D unclear. This CDR3 comprises 11 residues. Germline V gene data show CDR1 as DFQATT and CDR2 as SNEGSKA (reference sequence). Trimming pared 6 bases from V and 1 base from J, leaving 6 bases between. The CDR3 protein is CSARSQETQYF. CDR3 DNA: TGCAGTGCCAGGTCCCAAGAGACCCAGTACTTC.

This clone was seen a handful of times. The chain uses TRBV2 and TRBJ1-3; D is ambiguous. The CDR3 covers 15 residues. Trimming removed 2 bases from V and 0 bases from J, with 8 bases in between. In germline, CDR1 is SNHLY, CDR2 FYNNEI. The CDR3 is CASSERSRSGNTIYF. For the CDR3, the DNA is TGTGCCAGCAGTGAAAGGTCGCGCTCTGGAAACACCATATATTTT. Looking up the rest from reference TRBV2 and TRBJ1-3 gives the full variable domain: EPEVTQTPSHQVTQMGQEVILRCVPISNHLYFYWYRQILGQKVEFLVSFYNNEISEKSEIFDDQFSVERPDGSNFTLKIRSTKLEDSAMYFCASSERSRSGNTIYFGEGSWLTVV.

The rearrangement links TRBV2 to TRBJ1-3; TRBD1 agrees at 7 bases. Trimming at V came to 5 bases and at J to 4 bases, leaving 5 bases not matched to a gene. The CDR3 is made up of 14 amino acids. Germline V gene lookup returns CDR1 SNHLY and CDR2 FYNNEI. CDR3 sequence (DNA): TGTGCCAGCAGTTCGACAGGGCCAGGAAACACCATATATTTT. This translates into CASSSTGPGNTIYF.

Notes on this clone: Different DNA sequences within this sample yield the same CDR3. The chain employs TRBV5-1 and TRBJ1-5; 8 nucleotides line up with TRBD1. V shed 4 bases, J shed 4 bases, and the junction held 4 bases outside the gene matches. Germline V gene sequence: CDR1 SGHRS, CDR2 YFSETQ. The CDR3 is made up of 14 amino acids. The chain's CDR3 is CASSVTGGNQPQHF. The CDR3 nucleotides read TGCGCCAGCAGCGTTACAGGGGGTAATCAGCCCCAGCATTTT.

The V call is TRBV6-6, the J call TRBJ1-3, with D hard to call. The germline V gene encodes CDR1 MNHNY and CDR2 SVGAGI (reference sequence). Trimming took 6 bases from V and 0 from J, leaving 9 bases between them. The CDR3 is 14 amino acids. CDR3 nucleotide sequence: TGTGCCAGCAGGGCCTATTCCTCTGGAAACACCATATATTTT. The encoded protein is CASRAYSSGNTIYF.

Here the CDR3 DNA reads TGCGCCAGCAGCCAAGTTTCCGGGGCAACCCAGTACTTC. Translation gives CASSQVSGATQYF. The chain joins TRBV4-1 to TRBJ2-5; the D call may be TRBD1 or TRBD2 (5 bases each). Germline loops: CDR1 MGHRA, CDR2 YSYEKL. The ends were cut back, 1 base at V and 8 bases at J, with 11 bases in the middle. The CDR3 spans 13 residues.

This clone was observed a handful of times. The chain combines TRBV7-8 with TRBJ2-3, with 10 bases that match TRBD2. J lost 3 bases, V lost 0 bases, and 6 bases had no gene match. CDR1 is SGHVS, CDR2 FQNEAQ, per germline. The CDR3 loop spans 17 amino acids. DNA of the CDR3: TGTGCCAGCAGCTTAGCGGGTACTAGCGGGACGACAGATACGCAGTATTTT. Protein: CASSLAGTSGTTDTQYF.

This clone was picked up a small number of times. This sequence joins TRBV7-2 and TRBJ2-6; D might be TRBD2 (5 bases). Germline CDR1 SGHTA, CDR2 FQGNSA. This CDR3 comprises 18 residues. V was pared by 6 bases and J by 2 bases, with 20 bases between. The CDR3 nucleotides read TGTGCCAGCAGTTCTCCCCCGAGGGTAGGCACTGGGGCCAACGTCCTGACTTTC. Amino acid sequence: CASSSPPRVGTGANVLTF.

The chain carries TRBV18 and TRBJ1-3, with D unclear. Per germline, CDR1 KGHSH and CDR2 LQKENI. The CDR3 runs to 16 residues. V lost 6 bases, J lost 0 bases, and 15 bases lay in between. The CDR3 sequence: CASSPMRKLSGNTIYF. The CDR3 DNA reads as TGTGCCAGCTCGCCCATGAGGAAGCTCTCTGGAAACACCATATATTTT.

The V call is TRBV9, the J call TRBJ1-4; D unresolved. The CDR3 has 16 amino acids. Germline CDR1 SGDLS, CDR2 YYNGEE. V lost 0 bases to trimming and J lost 3 bases, with 12 bases between them. The CDR3 loop reads CASSVVLRRANEKLFF. CDR3 nucleotides: TGTGCCAGCAGCGTAGTTCTTCGGCGGGCTAATGAAAAACTGTTTTTT.

Only a few counts were recorded for this clone. The rearrangement links TRBV15 to TRBJ2-7; unclear D gene. This CDR3 region has 13 residues. V was cut by 1 base and J by 3 bases, with 7 bases left in between. In germline, CDR1 is LNHNV, CDR2 YYDKDF (reference sequence). CDR3 bases: TGTGCCACCAGCAGAGGTCTGAACTACGAGCAGTACTTC. This sequence encodes CATSRGLNYEQYF.